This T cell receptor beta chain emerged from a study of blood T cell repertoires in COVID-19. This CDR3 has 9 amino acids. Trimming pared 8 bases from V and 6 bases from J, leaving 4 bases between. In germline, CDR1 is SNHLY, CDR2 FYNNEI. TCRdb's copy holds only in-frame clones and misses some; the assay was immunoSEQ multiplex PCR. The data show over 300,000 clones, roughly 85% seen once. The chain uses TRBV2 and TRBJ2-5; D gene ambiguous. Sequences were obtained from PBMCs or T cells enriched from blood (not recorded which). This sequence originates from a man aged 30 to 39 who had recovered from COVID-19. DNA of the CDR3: TGTGCCAGCGGCAAGACCCAGTACTTC. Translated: CASGKTQYF.